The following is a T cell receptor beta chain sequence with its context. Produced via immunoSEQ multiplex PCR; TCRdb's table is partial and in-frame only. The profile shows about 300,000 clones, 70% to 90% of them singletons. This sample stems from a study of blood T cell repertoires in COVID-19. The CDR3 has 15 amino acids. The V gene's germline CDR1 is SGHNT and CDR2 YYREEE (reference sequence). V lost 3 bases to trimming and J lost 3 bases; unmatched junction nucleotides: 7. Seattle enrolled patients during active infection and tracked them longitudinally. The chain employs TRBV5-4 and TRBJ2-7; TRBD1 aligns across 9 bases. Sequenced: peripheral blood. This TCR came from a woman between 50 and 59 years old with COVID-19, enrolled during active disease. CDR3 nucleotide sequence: TGTGCCAGCAGCTCCGAAGGGACAGGGATCTACGAGCAGTACTTC. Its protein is CASSSEGTGIYEQYF.